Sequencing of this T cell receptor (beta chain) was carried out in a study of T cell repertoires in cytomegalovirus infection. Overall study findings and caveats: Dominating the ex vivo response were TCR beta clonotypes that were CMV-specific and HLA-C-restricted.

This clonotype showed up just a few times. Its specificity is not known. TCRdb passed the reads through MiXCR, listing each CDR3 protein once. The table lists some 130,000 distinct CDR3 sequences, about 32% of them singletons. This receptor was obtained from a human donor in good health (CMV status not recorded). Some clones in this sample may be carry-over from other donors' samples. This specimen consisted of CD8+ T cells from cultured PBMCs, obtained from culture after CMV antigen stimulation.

This CDR3 reads CASSWGLALTGELFF. The CDR3 DNA is TGTGCCAGCAGCTGGGGACTAGCGCTAACCGGGGAGCTGTTTTTT. The chain is built from TRBV7-9 and TRBJ2-2, with 10 bases fitting TRBD2. Germline V gene data show CDR1 as SEHNR and CDR2 as FQNEAQ (reference sequence). Germline trimming cut 4 bases from V and 5 bases from J; bases unmatched to any gene: 4. The CDR3 runs to 15 residues.